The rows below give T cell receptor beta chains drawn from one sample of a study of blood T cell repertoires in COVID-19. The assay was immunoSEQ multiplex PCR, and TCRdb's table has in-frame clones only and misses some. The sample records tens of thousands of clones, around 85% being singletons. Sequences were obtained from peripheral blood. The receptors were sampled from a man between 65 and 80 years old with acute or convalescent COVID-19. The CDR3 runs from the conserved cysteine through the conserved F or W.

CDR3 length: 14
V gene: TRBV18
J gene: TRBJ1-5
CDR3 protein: CASSSGSPGQPQHF

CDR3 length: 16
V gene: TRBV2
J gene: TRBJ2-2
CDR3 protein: CASSEAGQSMSGELFF

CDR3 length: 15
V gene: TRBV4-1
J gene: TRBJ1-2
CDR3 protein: CASSQGREVNYGYTF

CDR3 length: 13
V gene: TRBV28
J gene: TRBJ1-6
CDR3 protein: CASNTGSYSPLHF

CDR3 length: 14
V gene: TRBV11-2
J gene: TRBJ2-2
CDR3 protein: CASSPDPNTGELFF

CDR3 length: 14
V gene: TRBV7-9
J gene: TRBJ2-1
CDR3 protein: CASSFTGGHNEQFF

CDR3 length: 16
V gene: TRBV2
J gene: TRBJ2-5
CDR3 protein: CASRGTSGGVQETQYF

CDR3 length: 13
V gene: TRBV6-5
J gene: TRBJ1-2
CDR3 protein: CASSYLRNYGYTF

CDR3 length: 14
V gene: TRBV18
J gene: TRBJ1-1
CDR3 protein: CASSPQTGRTEAFF

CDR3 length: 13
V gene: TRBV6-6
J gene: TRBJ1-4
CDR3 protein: CASSYEGMRKLFF

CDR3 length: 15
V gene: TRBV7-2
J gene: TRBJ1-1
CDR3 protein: CASSPYRALGTEAFF

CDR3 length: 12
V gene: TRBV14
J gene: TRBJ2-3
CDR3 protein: CASSQTGDTQYF